The 3 T cell receptor beta chains reported below all come from one sample, sequenced in a study of T-cell memory formation after mild COVID-19. TCRdb reanalysed the 5' RACE reads using MiXCR and keeps one entry per CDR3 protein. Here the sample spans 350,000 to 500,000 distinct CDR3 sequences, about 25% being singletons. Sequencing was carried out using PBMCs or a T cell subset sorted from them (not recorded which). These receptors were taken from an adult woman who had mild COVID-19 (a few samples of this study predate the infection). Cell type and time point are not known.

This clonotype has more than one count but fewer than ten. This chain joins TRBV24-1 and TRBJ2-7, with 7 bases lining up with TRBD2. This CDR3 is 13 amino acids long. Per germline, CDR1 KGHDR and CDR2 SFDVKD. Trimming removed 3 bases from V and 6 bases from J; junction bases left unmatched: 4. CDR3 residues: CATSDPGLGEQYF. In nucleotides, the CDR3 is TGTGCCACCAGTGATCCAGGACTAGGCGAGCAGTACTTC.

This clonotype was seen only a few times. The chain joins TRBV12-3 or TRBV12-4 to TRBJ2-1; TRBD2 might be the D (5 bases). The ends were cut back, 5 bases at V and 8 bases at J, with 7 bases in the middle. This CDR3 region has 11 residues. CDR3 in amino acids: CASSPSHEQFF. The DNA for the CDR3 is TGTGCCAGCAGTCCTAGCCATGAGCAGTTCTTC.

The chain is built from TRBV7-9 and TRBJ2-3; TRBD2 matches at 8 bases. V dropped 1 base and J dropped 5; count of bases not matched to a gene: 14. The CDR3 totals 18 residues. From germline, CDR1 is SEHNR and CDR2 FQNEAQ (reference sequence). The CDR3: CASSLEKREPHRGDTQYF. In DNA form, the CDR3 reads TGTGCCAGCAGCTTAGAGAAGCGGGAGCCACACCGGGGAGATACGCAGTATTTT.